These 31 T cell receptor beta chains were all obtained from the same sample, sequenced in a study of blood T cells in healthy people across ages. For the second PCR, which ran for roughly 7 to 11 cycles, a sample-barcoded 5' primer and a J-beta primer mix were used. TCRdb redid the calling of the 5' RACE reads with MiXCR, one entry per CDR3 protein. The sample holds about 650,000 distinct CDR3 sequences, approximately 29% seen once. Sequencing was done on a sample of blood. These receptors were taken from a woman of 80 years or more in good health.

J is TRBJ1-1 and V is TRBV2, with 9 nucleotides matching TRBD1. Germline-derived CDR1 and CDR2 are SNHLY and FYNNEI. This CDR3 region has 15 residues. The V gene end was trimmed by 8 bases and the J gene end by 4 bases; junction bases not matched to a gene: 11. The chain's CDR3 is CASGGPQGASTEAFF. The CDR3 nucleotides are TGTGCCAGCGGGGGCCCACAGGGGGCGAGCACTGAAGCTTTCTTT.

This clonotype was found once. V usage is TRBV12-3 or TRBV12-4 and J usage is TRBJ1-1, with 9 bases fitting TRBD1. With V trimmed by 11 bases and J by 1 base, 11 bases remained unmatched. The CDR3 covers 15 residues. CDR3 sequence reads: CARTVQGARNTEAFF. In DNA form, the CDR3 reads TGTGCCCGCACCGTACAGGGGGCAAGGAACACTGAAGCTTTCTTT.

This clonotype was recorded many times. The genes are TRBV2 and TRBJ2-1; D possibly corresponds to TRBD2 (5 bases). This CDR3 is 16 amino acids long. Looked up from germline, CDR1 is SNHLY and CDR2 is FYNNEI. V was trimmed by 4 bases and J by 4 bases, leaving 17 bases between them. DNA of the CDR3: TGTGCCAGCAGTGGCCCCCTCCGGGATGGGTACAATGAGCAGTTCTTC. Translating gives CASSGPLRDGYNEQFF.

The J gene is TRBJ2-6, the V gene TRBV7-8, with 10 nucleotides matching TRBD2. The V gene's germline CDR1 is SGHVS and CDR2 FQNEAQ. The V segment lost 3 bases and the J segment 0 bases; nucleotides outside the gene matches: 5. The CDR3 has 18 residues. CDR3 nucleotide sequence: TGTGCCAGCAGCTTCTCCCTAGCGGGAGTCTCTGGGGCCAACGTCCTGACTTTC. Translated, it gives CASSFSLAGVSGANVLTF.

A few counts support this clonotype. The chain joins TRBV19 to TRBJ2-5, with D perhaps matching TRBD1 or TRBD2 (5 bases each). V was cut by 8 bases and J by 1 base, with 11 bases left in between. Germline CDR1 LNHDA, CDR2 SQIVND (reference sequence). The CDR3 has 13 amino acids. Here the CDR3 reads CASGGRAQETQYF. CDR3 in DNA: TGTGCCAGTGGGGGAAGGGCCCAAGAGACCCAGTACTTC. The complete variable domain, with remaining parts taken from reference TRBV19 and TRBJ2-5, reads DGGITQSPKYLFRKEGQNVTLSCEQNLNHDAMYWYRQDPGQGLRLIYYSQIVNDFQKGDIAEGYSVSREKKESFPLTVTSAQKNPTAFYLCASGGRAQETQYFGPGTRLLVL.

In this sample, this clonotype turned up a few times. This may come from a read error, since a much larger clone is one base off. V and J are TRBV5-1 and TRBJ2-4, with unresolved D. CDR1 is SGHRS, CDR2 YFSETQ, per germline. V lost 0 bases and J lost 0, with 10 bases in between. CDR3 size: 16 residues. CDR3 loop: CASSLGPTGAKNIQYF. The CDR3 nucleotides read TGCGCCAGCAGCTTGGGGCCGACGGGAGCCAAAAACATTCAGTACTTC.

The CDR3 loop is CASSESPSRATDTQYF. Here the CDR3 DNA reads TGTGCCAGCAGTGAAAGTCCCTCCCGGGCCACAGATACGCAGTATTTT. The chain joins TRBV6-1 to TRBJ2-3; D uncertain. The CDR3 sequence is 16 residues long. Per germline, CDR1 MNHNS and CDR2 SASEGT. V was shortened by 2 bases and J by 2 bases, with 14 bases between the two germline ends.

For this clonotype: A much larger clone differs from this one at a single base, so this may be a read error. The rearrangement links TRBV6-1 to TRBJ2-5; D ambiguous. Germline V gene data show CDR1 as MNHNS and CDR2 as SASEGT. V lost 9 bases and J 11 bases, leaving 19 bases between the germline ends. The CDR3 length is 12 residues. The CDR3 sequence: CASGMLYNEQYF. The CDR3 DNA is TGTGCCAGTGGGATGCTCTACAATGAGCAGTACTTC.

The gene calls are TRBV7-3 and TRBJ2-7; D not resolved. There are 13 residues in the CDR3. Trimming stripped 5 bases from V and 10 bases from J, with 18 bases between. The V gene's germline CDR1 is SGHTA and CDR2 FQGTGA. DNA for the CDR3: TGTGCCAGCAGCCACAACCCTCGCGCCACCCAGTACTTC. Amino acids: CASSHNPRATQYF.

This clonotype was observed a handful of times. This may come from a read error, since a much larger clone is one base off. CDR3 amino acids: CATSRRGTTDTQYF. CDR3 in DNA: TGTGCCACCTCCCGGAGGGGAACGACAGATACGCAGTATTTT. The rearrangement uses TRBV24-1 and TRBJ2-3; weak D call: TRBD2 (6 bases). The CDR3 sequence is 14 residues long. Trimming left V 9 bases short and J 3 bases short, with 15 bases between. Germline assignment: CDR1 KGHDR and CDR2 SFDVKD.

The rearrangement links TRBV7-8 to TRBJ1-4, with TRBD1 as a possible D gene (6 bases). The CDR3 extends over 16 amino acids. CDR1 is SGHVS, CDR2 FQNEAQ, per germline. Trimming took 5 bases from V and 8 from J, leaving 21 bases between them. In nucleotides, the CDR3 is TGTGCCAGCAGCCATCGGCGGGGGGCAAATACCGAAAAACTGTTTTTT. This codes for CASSHRRGANTEKLFF.

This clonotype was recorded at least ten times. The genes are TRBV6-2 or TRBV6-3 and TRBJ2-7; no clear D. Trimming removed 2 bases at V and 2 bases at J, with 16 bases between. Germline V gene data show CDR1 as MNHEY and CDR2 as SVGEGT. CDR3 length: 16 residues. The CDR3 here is CASSYLMASSTYEQYF. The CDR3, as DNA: TGTGCCAGCAGTTACCTTATGGCATCGTCTACCTACGAGCAGTACTTC.

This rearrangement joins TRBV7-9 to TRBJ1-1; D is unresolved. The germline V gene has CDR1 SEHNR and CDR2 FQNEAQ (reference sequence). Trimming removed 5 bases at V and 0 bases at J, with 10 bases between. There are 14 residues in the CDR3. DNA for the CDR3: TGTGCCAGCAGCCTTGGGATGGTGAACACTGAAGCTTTCTTT. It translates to CASSLGMVNTEAFF.

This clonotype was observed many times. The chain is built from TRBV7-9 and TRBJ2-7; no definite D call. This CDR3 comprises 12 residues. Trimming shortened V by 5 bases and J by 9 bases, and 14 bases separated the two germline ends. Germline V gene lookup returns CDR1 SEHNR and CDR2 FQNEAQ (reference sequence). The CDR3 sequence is CASSPLDLGQYF. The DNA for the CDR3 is TGTGCCAGCAGCCCCCTGGACCTAGGGCAGTACTTC.

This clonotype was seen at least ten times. As DNA, the CDR3 is TGTGCCAGCCCACCGACAGGTCGGAGTACTGAAGCTTTCTTT. Translating it yields CASPPTGRSTEAFF. The chain has TRBV6-1 and TRBJ1-1, with D perhaps matching TRBD1 (6 bases). Trimming cost V 8 bases and J 5 bases, with 18 bases left between them. The CDR3 is made up of 14 amino acids. From germline, CDR1 is MNHNS and CDR2 SASEGT.

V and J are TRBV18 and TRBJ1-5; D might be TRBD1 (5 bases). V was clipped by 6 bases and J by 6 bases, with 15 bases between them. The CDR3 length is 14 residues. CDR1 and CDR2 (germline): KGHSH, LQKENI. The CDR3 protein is CASSGSRAPQPQHF. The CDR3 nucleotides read TGTGCCAGCTCGGGGTCCAGGGCCCCTCAGCCCCAGCATTTT.

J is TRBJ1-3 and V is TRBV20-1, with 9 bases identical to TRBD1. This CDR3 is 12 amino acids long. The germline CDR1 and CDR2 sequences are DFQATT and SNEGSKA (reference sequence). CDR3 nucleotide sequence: TGCAGCGCATGGGACAGGGACCACACCATATATTTT. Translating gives CSAWDRDHTIYF.

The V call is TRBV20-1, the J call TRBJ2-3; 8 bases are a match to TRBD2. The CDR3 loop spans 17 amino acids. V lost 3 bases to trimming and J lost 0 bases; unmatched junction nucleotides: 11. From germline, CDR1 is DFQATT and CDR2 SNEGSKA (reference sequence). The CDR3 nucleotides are TGCAGTGCTAGGGTCCCCAGGGAGCGGGAGAGCACAGATACGCAGTATTTT. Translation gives CSARVPRERESTDTQYF.

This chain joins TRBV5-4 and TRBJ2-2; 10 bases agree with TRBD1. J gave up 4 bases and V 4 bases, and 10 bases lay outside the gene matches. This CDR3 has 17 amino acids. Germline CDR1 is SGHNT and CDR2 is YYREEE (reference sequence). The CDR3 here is CASSLTPGQGSTGELFF. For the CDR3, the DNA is TGTGCCAGCAGCCTGACACCGGGACAGGGGAGCACCGGGGAGCTGTTTTTT.

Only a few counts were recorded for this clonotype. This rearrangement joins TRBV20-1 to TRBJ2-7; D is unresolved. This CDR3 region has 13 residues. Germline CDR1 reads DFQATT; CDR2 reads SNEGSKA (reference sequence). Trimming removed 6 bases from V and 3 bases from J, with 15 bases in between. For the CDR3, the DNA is TGCAGTGCCAGCCGACAAGCTTTCTACGAGCAGTACTTC. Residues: CSASRQAFYEQYF.

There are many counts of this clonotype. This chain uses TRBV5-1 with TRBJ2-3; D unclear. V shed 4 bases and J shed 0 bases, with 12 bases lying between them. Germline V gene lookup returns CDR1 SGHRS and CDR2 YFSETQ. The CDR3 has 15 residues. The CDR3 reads CASSTTFPSTDTQYF. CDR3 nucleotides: TGCGCCAGCAGCACGACGTTTCCTAGCACAGATACGCAGTATTTT.

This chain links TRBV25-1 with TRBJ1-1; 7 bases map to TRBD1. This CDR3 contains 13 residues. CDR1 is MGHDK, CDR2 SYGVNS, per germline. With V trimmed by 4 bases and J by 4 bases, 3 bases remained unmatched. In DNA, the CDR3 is TGTGCCAGCAGTGGAGGGACAGTCACTGAAGCTTTCTTT. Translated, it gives CASSGGTVTEAFF.

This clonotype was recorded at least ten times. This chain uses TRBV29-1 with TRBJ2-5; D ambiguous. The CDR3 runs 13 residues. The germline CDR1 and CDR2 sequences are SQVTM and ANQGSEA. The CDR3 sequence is CSILGLGTETQYF. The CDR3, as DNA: TGCAGTATATTGGGCCTCGGAACAGAGACCCAGTACTTC.

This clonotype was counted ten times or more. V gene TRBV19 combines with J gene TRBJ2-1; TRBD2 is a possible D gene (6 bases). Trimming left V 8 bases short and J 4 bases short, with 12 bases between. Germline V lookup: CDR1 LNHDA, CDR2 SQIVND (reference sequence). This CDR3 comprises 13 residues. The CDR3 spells CASRGGIYNEQFF. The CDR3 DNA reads TGTGCCAGTCGTGGGGGGATATACAATGAGCAGTTCTTC. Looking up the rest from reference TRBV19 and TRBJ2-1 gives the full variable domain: DGGITQSPKYLFRKEGQNVTLSCEQNLNHDAMYWYRQDPGQGLRLIYYSQIVNDFQKGDIAEGYSVSREKKESFPLTVTSAQKNPTAFYLCASRGGIYNEQFFGPGTRLTVL.

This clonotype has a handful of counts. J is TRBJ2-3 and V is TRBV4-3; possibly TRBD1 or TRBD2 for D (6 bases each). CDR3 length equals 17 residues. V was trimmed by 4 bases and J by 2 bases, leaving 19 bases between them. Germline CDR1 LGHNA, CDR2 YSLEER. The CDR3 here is CASSPGGPGQSTDTQYF. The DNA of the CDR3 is TGCGCCAGCAGCCCTGGGGGGCCTGGACAGTCCACAGATACGCAGTATTTT.

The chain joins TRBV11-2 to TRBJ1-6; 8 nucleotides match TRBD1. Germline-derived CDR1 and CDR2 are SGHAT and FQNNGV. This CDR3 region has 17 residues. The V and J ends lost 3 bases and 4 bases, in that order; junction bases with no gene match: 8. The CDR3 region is CASSFTPGQAYNSPLHF. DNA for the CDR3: TGTGCCAGCAGCTTCACCCCGGGACAGGCTTATAATTCACCCCTCCACTTT.

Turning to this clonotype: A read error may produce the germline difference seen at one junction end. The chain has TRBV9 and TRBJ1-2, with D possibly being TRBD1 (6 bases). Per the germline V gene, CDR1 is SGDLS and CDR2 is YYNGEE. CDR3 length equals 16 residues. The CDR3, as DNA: TGTGCCGGCAGCGAGGGCCCGGTGGGGACAAACTATGGCTACACCTTC. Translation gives CAGSEGPVGTNYGYTF.

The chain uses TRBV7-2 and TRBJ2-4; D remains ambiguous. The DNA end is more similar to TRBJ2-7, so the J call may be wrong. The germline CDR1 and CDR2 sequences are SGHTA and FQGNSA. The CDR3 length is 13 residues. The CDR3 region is CASSSRSTYEQYF. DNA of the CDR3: TGTGCCAGCAGCTCCAGGTCGACCTACGAGCAGTACTTC.

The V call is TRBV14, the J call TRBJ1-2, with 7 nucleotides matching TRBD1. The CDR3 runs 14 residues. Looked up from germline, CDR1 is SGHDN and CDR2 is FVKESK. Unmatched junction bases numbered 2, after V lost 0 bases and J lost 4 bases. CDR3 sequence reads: CASSQEGGFYGYTF. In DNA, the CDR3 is TGTGCCAGCAGCCAAGAAGGGGGCTTCTATGGCTACACCTTC.

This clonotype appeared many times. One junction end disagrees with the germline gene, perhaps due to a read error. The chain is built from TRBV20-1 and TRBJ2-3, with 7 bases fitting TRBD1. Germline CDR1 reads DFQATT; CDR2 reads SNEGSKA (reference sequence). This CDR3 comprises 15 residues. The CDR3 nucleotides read TGCAGTGCTACTCCGGGACAGCCCAGCATAGATACGCAGTATTTT. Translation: CSATPGQPSIDTQYF.

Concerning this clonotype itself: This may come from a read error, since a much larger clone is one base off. CDR3: CASSPTGLERRGYTF. The CDR3 DNA is TGTGCCAGCAGCCCGACGGGACTGGAGCGGAGAGGCTACACCTTC. The chain employs TRBV7-9 and TRBJ1-2, with D perhaps TRBD1 (5 bases). Germline V CDR1 and CDR2: SEHNR, FQNEAQ (reference sequence). CDR3 length: 15 residues. With 5 bases removed from V and 8 bases from J, the gap between germline ends came to 21 bases.